Here is one T cell receptor beta chain with its context. Antigen unknown. Per the germline V gene, CDR1 is LNHDA and CDR2 is SQIVND (reference sequence). V dropped 5 bases and J dropped 2 bases, with 15 bases sitting between them. CDR3 length: 15 residues. This sample is part of a study of T cell responses to AZD1222 COVID-19 vaccine. Sequencing used immunoSEQ multiplex PCR; TCRdb keeps in-frame clones, though not all of them. The sample lists approximately 73,000 clones, about 82% occurring once. The study's findings and limits: Among the donors, most were white British and more were female, and clonal diversity was possibly underestimated.

Specimen: peripheral blood, collected on day 0 of AZD1222 vaccination. The chain couples TRBV19 to TRBJ1-2; tentatively, D is TRBD1 (5 bases). This TCR came from an adult in good health. CDR3 residues: CASSLSGRENYGYTF. Written as DNA, the CDR3 is TGTGCCAGTAGTCTCTCTGGCAGGGAGAACTATGGCTACACCTTC.